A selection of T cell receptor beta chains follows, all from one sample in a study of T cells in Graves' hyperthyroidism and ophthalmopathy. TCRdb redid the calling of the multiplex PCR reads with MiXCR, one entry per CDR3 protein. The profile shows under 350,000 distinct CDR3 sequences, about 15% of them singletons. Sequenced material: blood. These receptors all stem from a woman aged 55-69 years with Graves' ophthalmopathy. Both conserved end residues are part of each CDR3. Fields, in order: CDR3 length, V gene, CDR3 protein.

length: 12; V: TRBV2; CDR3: CASKGETDTQYF
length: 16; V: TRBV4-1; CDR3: CASSQDLREAWNEQFF
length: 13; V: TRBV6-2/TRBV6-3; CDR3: CASSYGRNYGYTF
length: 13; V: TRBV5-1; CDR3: CASRQGPNNEQFF
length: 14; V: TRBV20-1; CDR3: CSADEQGANSPLHF
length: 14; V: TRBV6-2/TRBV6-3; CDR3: CASSYPEGREGAFF
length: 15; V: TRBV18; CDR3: CASSPAGEVGYGYTF
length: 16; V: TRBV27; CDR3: CASSLLGTGFAGELFF
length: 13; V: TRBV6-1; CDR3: CASSPTGVYVLTF
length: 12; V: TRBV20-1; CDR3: CSIGTKSYEQYF
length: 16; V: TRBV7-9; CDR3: CASSFTPNRNTGELFF
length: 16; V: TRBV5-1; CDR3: CASSRGDSGWDYGYTF
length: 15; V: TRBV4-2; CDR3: CASSQDPGTLGVLHF
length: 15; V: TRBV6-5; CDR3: CASSFQVGANEKLFF
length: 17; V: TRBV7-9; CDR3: CASSAGDRGKTNEKLFF
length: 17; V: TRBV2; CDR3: CASNAQGFSSYNSPLHF
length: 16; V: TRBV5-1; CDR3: CASSAGGSFVVNEQFF
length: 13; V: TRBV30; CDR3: CAWSRTAKNIQYF
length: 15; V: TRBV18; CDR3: CASSPRRETNYEQYF
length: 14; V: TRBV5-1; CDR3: CASSLGSAGNEQFF
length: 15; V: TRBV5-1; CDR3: CASSLAQGPVYEQYF
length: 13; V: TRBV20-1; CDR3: CSATREISDTQYF
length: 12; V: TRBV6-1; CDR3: CASSEGGYEQYF
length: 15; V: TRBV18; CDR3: CASSPGLANSYEQYF
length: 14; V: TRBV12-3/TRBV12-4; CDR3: CASNIREPADTQYF
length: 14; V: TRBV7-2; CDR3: CASSLLGPNQPQHF
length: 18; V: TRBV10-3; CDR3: CAISDQGRAGNVQETQYF
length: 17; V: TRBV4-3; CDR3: CASSQRAWGDGEETQYF
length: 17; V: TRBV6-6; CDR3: CASSYSKGGHSNQPQHF
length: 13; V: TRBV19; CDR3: CASSSRPLYGYTF
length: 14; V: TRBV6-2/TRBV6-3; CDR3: CASSYSGAISGYTF
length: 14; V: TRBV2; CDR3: CASIIGTGNQPQHF
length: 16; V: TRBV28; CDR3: CASSSPRDRGNQPQHF
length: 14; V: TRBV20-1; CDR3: CSARTGDLNQPQHF
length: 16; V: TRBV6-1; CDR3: CASSSTGTGVSGELFF
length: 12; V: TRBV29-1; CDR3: CSIDRTDPGYTF
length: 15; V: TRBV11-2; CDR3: CASSFSGLAVDTQYF
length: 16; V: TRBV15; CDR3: CATSREAQGVGNTIYF